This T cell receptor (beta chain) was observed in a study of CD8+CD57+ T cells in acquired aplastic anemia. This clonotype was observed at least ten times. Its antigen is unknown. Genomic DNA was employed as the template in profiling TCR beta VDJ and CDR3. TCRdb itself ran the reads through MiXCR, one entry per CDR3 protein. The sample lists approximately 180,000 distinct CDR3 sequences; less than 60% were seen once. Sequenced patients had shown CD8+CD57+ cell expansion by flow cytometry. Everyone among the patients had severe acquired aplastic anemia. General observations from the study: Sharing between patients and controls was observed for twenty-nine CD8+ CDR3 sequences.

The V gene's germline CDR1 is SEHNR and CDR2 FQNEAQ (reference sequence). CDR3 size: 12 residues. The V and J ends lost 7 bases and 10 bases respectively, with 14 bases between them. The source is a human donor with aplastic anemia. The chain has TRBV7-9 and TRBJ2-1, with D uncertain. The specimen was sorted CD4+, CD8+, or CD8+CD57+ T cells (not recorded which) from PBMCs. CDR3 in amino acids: CASNPTGLEQFF. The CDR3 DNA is TGTGCCAGCAACCCGACGGGCCTGGAGCAGTTCTTC.